This is a list of T cell receptor beta chains from one sample in a study of CD8+ T cells in alopecia areata. Clones were sequenced by immunoSEQ multiplex PCR, and TCRdb holds only the in-frame ones, with some missing. The sample lists some 180,000 clones; about half were seen once. This specimen consisted of CD8+ T cells sorted from blood, obtained at week 52, from a patient treated with tofacitinib. The receptor source for this set is a human donor with alopecia areata. CDR3s include the opening cysteine and the closing phenylalanine or tryptophan. D genes are given only for firm matches. Clone size appears in some rows only: once, few, many, or a class for an expanded clone.

CDR3 protein: CASSSRQGFDYGYTF
CDR3 DNA: TGTGCCAGCAGCTCGAGGCAGGGGTTTGACTATGGCTACACCTTC
clone size: -
D gene: -
V gene: TRBV5-6
J gene: TRBJ1-2

CDR3 protein: CASSLQGDYNSPLHF
CDR3 DNA: TGCGCCAGCAGCTTACAGGGCGACTATAATTCACCCCTCCACTTT
clone size: -
D gene: -
V gene: TRBV5-1
J gene: TRBJ1-6

CDR3 protein: CASAHFLDSETDTQYF
CDR3 DNA: TGTGCCAGCGCACATTTCCTGGACAGCGAGACTGATACGCAGTATTTT
clone size: once
D gene: -
V gene: TRBV4-2
J gene: TRBJ2-3

CDR3 protein: CASSLELAASETQYF
CDR3 DNA: TGTGCCAGCAGCTTAGAACTAGCGGCCTCCGAGACCCAGTACTTC
clone size: few
D gene: TRBD2
V gene: TRBV11-2
J gene: TRBJ2-5

CDR3 protein: CASSVGEGGIYEQYF
CDR3 DNA: TGTGCCAGCAGCGTAGGGGAGGGCGGTATCTACGAGCAGTACTTC
clone size: few
D gene: TRBD2
V gene: TRBV9
J gene: TRBJ2-7

CDR3 protein: CAWRWRVADGYTF
CDR3 DNA: TGTGCCTGGAGATGGAGGGTAGCAGATGGCTACACCTTC
clone size: few
D gene: -
V gene: TRBV30
J gene: TRBJ1-2

CDR3 protein: CATSKEKTSDNEQFF
CDR3 DNA: TGTGCCACCAGCAAGGAGAAGACTAGCGACAATGAGCAGTTCTTC
clone size: few
D gene: TRBD2
V gene: TRBV15
J gene: TRBJ2-1

CDR3 protein: CASYNPQRYNEQFF
CDR3 DNA: TGTGCCAGCTATAACCCACAGAGATACAATGAGCAGTTCTTC
clone size: -
D gene: -
V gene: TRBV7-9
J gene: TRBJ2-1

CDR3 protein: CASSPGGETRYPDTQYF
CDR3 DNA: TGTGCCAGCAGCCCCGGGGGAGAGACTCGCTATCCAGATACGCAGTATTTT
clone size: few
D gene: -
V gene: TRBV7-9
J gene: TRBJ2-3

CDR3 protein: CASSLKVRVDGADTQYF
CDR3 DNA: TGTGCCAGCAGCTTGAAAGTCAGGGTGGATGGTGCAGATACGCAGTATTTT
clone size: few
D gene: -
V gene: TRBV5-5
J gene: TRBJ2-3

CDR3 protein: CASSLAWRDYNEQFF
CDR3 DNA: TGTGCCAGCAGCTTAGCGTGGCGGGATTACAATGAGCAGTTCTTC
clone size: few
D gene: -
V gene: TRBV7-9
J gene: TRBJ2-1

CDR3 protein: CASSSGLDTEAFF
CDR3 DNA: TGTGCCAGCAGCTCCGGACTCGACACTGAAGCTTTCTTT
clone size: -
D gene: -
V gene: TRBV9
J gene: TRBJ1-1

CDR3 protein: CASSLELGYTF
CDR3 DNA: TGTGCCAGCAGCTTAGAACTTGGCTACACCTTC
clone size: -
D gene: -
V gene: TRBV7-9
J gene: TRBJ1-2

CDR3 protein: CASNRGGRPDPTYEQYF
CDR3 DNA: TGTGCCAGCAACCGTGGGGGGAGACCGGACCCAACCTACGAGCAGTACTTC
clone size: -
D gene: -
V gene: TRBV7-8
J gene: TRBJ2-7

CDR3 protein: CAWSVLGGNPLLQYF
CDR3 DNA: TGTGCCTGGAGCGTATTGGGGGGAAACCCTTTGTTGCAGTACTTC
clone size: -
D gene: -
V gene: TRBV30
J gene: TRBJ2-7

CDR3 protein: CASSQEPGMGTEAFF
CDR3 DNA: TGCGCCAGCAGCCAAGAGCCAGGGATGGGGACTGAAGCTTTCTTT
clone size: few
D gene: -
V gene: TRBV4-1
J gene: TRBJ1-1

CDR3 protein: CASSYSAAPDTQYF
CDR3 DNA: TGTGCCAGCAGTTACTCGGCAGCCCCAGATACGCAGTATTTT
clone size: -
D gene: -
V gene: TRBV6-5
J gene: TRBJ2-3

CDR3 protein: CSVVPRGLLEQYF
CDR3 DNA: TGCAGCGTTGTCCCCAGGGGCCTACTGGAGCAGTACTTC
clone size: -
D gene: -
V gene: TRBV29-1
J gene: TRBJ2-7

CDR3 protein: CASSENSGGYNEQFF
CDR3 DNA: TGTGCCAGCAGTGAGAATAGCGGGGGTTACAATGAGCAGTTCTTC
clone size: -
D gene: TRBD2
V gene: TRBV2
J gene: TRBJ2-1

CDR3 protein: CASSYSENQPQHF
CDR3 DNA: TGTGCCAGCAGTTACTCGGAAAATCAGCCCCAGCATTTT
clone size: -
D gene: -
V gene: TRBV6-5
J gene: TRBJ1-5

CDR3 protein: CASSLEQGFNQPQHF
CDR3 DNA: TGTGCCAGCAGCTTGGAACAGGGGTTCAATCAGCCCCAGCATTTT
clone size: few
D gene: TRBD1
V gene: TRBV7-2
J gene: TRBJ1-5

CDR3 protein: CAISEPTSGTTIGLQETQYF
CDR3 DNA: TGTGCCATCAGTGAGCCGACAAGCGGGACAACTATAGGGCTCCAAGAGACCCAGTACTTC
clone size: -
D gene: -
V gene: TRBV10-3
J gene: TRBJ2-5

CDR3 protein: CASSPGTGRYEQYF
CDR3 DNA: TGTGCCAGCAGCCCGGGGACAGGGAGATACGAGCAGTACTTC
clone size: -
D gene: TRBD1
V gene: TRBV11-1
J gene: TRBJ2-7

CDR3 protein: CASSTGQGNNSPLHF
CDR3 DNA: TGTGCCAGCAGTACCGGACAGGGGAATAATTCACCCCTCCACTTT
clone size: -
D gene: TRBD1
V gene: TRBV6-5
J gene: TRBJ1-6

CDR3 protein: CASNPVPDEAFF
CDR3 DNA: TGTGCCAGCAATCCGGTCCCGGATGAAGCTTTCTTT
clone size: -
D gene: -
V gene: TRBV7-9
J gene: TRBJ1-1

CDR3 protein: CASSRGTGAPNYGYTF
CDR3 DNA: TGTGCCAGCAGCCGAGGGACAGGGGCTCCGAACTATGGCTACACCTTC
clone size: -
D gene: TRBD1
V gene: TRBV7-9
J gene: TRBJ1-2

CDR3 protein: CASSLAGGTYNEQFF
CDR3 DNA: TGTGCCAGCAGTTTAGCGGGCGGTACCTACAATGAGCAGTTCTTC
clone size: -
D gene: TRBD2
V gene: TRBV6-6
J gene: TRBJ2-1

CDR3 protein: CASSTTGQTNQPQHF
CDR3 DNA: TGTGCCAGTAGTACGACGGGACAGACTAATCAGCCCCAGCATTTT
clone size: -
D gene: TRBD1
V gene: TRBV19
J gene: TRBJ1-5

CDR3 protein: CAWTGTGSNEQFF
CDR3 DNA: TGTGCCTGGACCGGGACAGGGAGCAATGAGCAGTTCTTC
clone size: -
D gene: TRBD1
V gene: TRBV30
J gene: TRBJ2-1

CDR3 protein: CASSQDTYNEQFF
CDR3 DNA: TGTGCCAGCAGCCAAGACACCTACAATGAGCAGTTCTTC
clone size: -
D gene: -
V gene: TRBV14
J gene: TRBJ2-1

CDR3 protein: CASSFGIRGDPEDTQYF
CDR3 DNA: TGTGCCAGCAGTTTCGGGATACGGGGGGACCCGGAAGATACGCAGTATTTT
clone size: -
D gene: TRBD2
V gene: TRBV28
J gene: TRBJ2-3

CDR3 protein: CASSGLGRPYGYTF
CDR3 DNA: TGTGCCAGCAGCGGACTAGGGCGGCCCTATGGCTACACCTTC
clone size: -
D gene: -
V gene: TRBV9
J gene: TRBJ1-2

CDR3 protein: CASSPGRAYEQYF
CDR3 DNA: TGTGCCAGCTCGCCAGGGCGTGCCTACGAGCAGTACTTC
clone size: -
D gene: -
V gene: TRBV9
J gene: TRBJ2-7

CDR3 protein: CASSVAGGLSETQYF
CDR3 DNA: TGTGCCAGCAGCGTAGCCGGGGGCCTTTCGGAGACCCAGTACTTC
clone size: -
D gene: -
V gene: TRBV9
J gene: TRBJ2-5

CDR3 protein: CAWSVGQNNEQFF
CDR3 DNA: TGTGCCTGGAGTGTAGGGCAGAACAATGAGCAGTTCTTC
clone size: -
D gene: -
V gene: TRBV30
J gene: TRBJ2-1

CDR3 protein: CSAWDSSYEQYF
CDR3 DNA: TGCAGCGCTTGGGACAGCTCCTACGAGCAGTACTTC
clone size: few
D gene: TRBD1
V gene: TRBV29-1
J gene: TRBJ2-7

CDR3 protein: CAWSPGAGANVLTF
CDR3 DNA: TGTGCCTGGAGCCCGGGGGCTGGGGCCAACGTCCTGACTTTC
clone size: few
D gene: -
V gene: TRBV30
J gene: TRBJ2-6

CDR3 protein: CASSQDFYSPPSSNQPQHF
CDR3 DNA: TGCGCCAGCAGCCAAGACTTCTACAGTCCTCCTTCGAGCAATCAGCCCCAGCATTTT
clone size: -
D gene: -
V gene: TRBV4-3
J gene: TRBJ1-5

CDR3 protein: CASSQDPDGVYGYTF
CDR3 DNA: TGTGCCAGCAGCCAAGACCCGGACGGAGTCTATGGCTACACCTTC
clone size: few
D gene: -
V gene: TRBV4-2
J gene: TRBJ1-2

CDR3 protein: CASTPRTGVSNEQFF
CDR3 DNA: TGTGCCAGCACCCCGCGGACAGGGGTTAGCAATGAGCAGTTCTTC
clone size: -
D gene: TRBD1
V gene: TRBV6-6
J gene: TRBJ2-1

CDR3 protein: CASGQGRSGTEAFF
CDR3 DNA: TGTGCCAGCGGACAGGGAAGATCGGGAACTGAAGCTTTCTTT
clone size: -
D gene: TRBD1
V gene: TRBV5-6
J gene: TRBJ1-1

CDR3 protein: CSVVTSEENEQFF
CDR3 DNA: TGCAGCGTTGTGACCTCCGAGGAGAATGAGCAGTTCTTC
clone size: -
D gene: -
V gene: TRBV29-1
J gene: TRBJ2-1

CDR3 protein: CASSGWGDEQFF
CDR3 DNA: TGTGCCAGCAGCGGTTGGGGAGACGAGCAGTTCTTC
clone size: few
D gene: -
V gene: TRBV9
J gene: TRBJ2-1

CDR3 protein: CAWGLNTGELFF
CDR3 DNA: TGTGCCTGGGGACTTAACACCGGGGAGCTGTTTTTT
clone size: -
D gene: -
V gene: TRBV30
J gene: TRBJ2-2

CDR3 protein: CASRSPGGNTEAFF
CDR3 DNA: TGTGCCAGCAGATCCCCCGGGGGGAACACTGAAGCTTTCTTT
clone size: few
D gene: -
V gene: TRBV6-7
J gene: TRBJ1-1

CDR3 protein: CASSWGTSSEQYF
CDR3 DNA: TGTGCCAGCAGCTGGGGGACTAGTAGCGAGCAGTACTTC
clone size: -
D gene: TRBD2
V gene: TRBV5-6
J gene: TRBJ2-7